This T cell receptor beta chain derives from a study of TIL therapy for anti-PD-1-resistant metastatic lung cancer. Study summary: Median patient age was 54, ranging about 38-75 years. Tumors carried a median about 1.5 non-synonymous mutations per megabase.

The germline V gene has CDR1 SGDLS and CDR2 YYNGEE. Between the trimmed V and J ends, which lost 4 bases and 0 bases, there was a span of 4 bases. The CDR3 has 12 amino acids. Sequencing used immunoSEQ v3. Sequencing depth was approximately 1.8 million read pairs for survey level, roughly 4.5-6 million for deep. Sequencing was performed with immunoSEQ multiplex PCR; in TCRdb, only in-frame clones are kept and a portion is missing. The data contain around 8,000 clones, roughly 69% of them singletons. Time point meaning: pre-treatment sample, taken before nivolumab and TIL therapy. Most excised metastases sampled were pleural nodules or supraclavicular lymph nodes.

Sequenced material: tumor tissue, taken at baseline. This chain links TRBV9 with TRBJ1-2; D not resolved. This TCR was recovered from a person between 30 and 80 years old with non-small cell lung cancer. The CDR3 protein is CASSPSNYGYTF. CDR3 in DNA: TGTGCCAGCAGCCCATCTAACTATGGCTACACCTTC.